This is a list of T cell receptor beta chains from one sample in a study of shared clonotypes between healthy human individuals. Data came from immunoSEQ multiplex PCR; TCRdb stores just in-frame clones and leaves some out. The table has around 1,900,000 clones, approximately 92% seen once; the top ten hold approximately 1.7%. The sequencing sample was made of naive CD8+ T cells from PBMCs. The source of these receptors is a man between 18 and 35 years old in good health. Some clones in this sample may be carry-over from other donors' samples. CDR3s include the opening cysteine and the closing phenylalanine or tryptophan. Each record gives: CDR3 protein, CDR3 DNA, clone size, J gene, D gene, V gene. A D gene is named only where the DNA matches it firmly. Rows give clone size only sometimes, using once, few, many, or a class for an expanded clone.

CASSGQLAGGTETQYF | TGTGCCAGCAGCGGGCAGCTAGCGGGAGGAACGGAGACCCAGTACTTC | NA | TRBJ2-5 | TRBD2 | TRBV9
CASSMSQGTAEDTQYF | TGTGCCAGCAGTATGTCCCAGGGGACAGCAGAAGATACGCAGTATTTT | NA | TRBJ2-3 | TRBD1 | TRBV28
CASSFLMGSTDTQYF | TGTGCCAGCAGTTTCTTAATGGGTAGCACAGATACGCAGTATTTT | NA | TRBJ2-3 | NA | TRBV27
CASSQGSSGANVLTF | TGTGCCAGCAGCCAAGGGAGCTCTGGGGCCAACGTCCTGACTTTC | NA | TRBJ2-6 | NA | TRBV14
CASRMGSEKLFF | TGTGCCAGCAGGATGGGGAGTGAAAAACTGTTTTTT | few | TRBJ1-4 | NA | TRBV25-1
CASSLAADTQYF | TGTGCCAGCAGCTTGGCTGCAGATACGCAGTATTTT | NA | TRBJ2-3 | NA | TRBV13
CASRLTSGSEYNEQFF | TGTGCCAGCAGGCTGACTAGCGGGAGTGAGTACAATGAGCAGTTCTTC | once | TRBJ2-1 | TRBD2 | TRBV14
CASSYDRDSEAFF | TGTGCCAGCAGCTATGACAGGGACTCTGAAGCTTTCTTT | NA | TRBJ1-1 | TRBD1 | TRBV7-6
CASSQVAASRYSYNEQFF | TGTGCCAGCAGCCAAGTTGCGGCTAGCCGGTACTCCTACAATGAGCAGTTCTTC | NA | TRBJ2-1 | NA | TRBV14
CASSLVGTYYEQYF | TGTGCCAGCAGTTTAGTCGGGACTTACTACGAGCAGTACTTC | once | TRBJ2-7 | NA | TRBV28
CASSLYSGNYGYTF | TGTGCCAGCAGTTTATATAGTGGAAACTATGGCTACACCTTC | NA | TRBJ1-2 | NA | TRBV28
CASLDRGIGYTF | TGTGCCTCCTTGGACAGGGGAATCGGCTACACCTTC | NA | TRBJ1-2 | TRBD1 | TRBV10-3
CASSGLGTGDVF | TGTGCCAGCAGCGGACTCGGGACAGGGGACGTATTT | NA | TRBJ1-4 | TRBD1 | TRBV25-1
CASRAQNGQGAYEQYF | TGTGCCAGCCGCGCCCAAAACGGACAGGGGGCCTACGAGCAGTACTTC | NA | TRBJ2-7 | TRBD1 | TRBV27
CASSSGTGGRQNEQYF | TGTGCCAGCAGCTCCGGAACCGGGGGCCGGCAGAACGAGCAGTACTTC | NA | TRBJ2-7 | NA | TRBV11-2
CASSQTSGSVAEQFF | TGCGCCAGCAGCCAGACTAGCGGGAGTGTTGCTGAGCAGTTCTTC | NA | TRBJ2-1 | TRBD2 | TRBV4-3
CASSRFNEQFF | TGTGCCAGCAGCCGTTTCAATGAGCAGTTCTTC | NA | TRBJ2-1 | NA | TRBV6-5
CASSNRTSGQYF | TGTGCCAGCAGCAATAGGACTAGCGGGCAGTACTTC | NA | TRBJ2-7 | TRBD2 | TRBV11-2
CASSLGSTYEQYF | TGTGCCAGCAGTTTAGGAAGTACCTACGAGCAGTACTTC | NA | TRBJ2-7 | NA | TRBV27
CASSLKVSNYGYTF | TGTGCCAGCAGTTTAAAGGTATCGAACTATGGCTACACCTTC | NA | TRBJ1-2 | NA | TRBV28
CASSSQHNEQFF | TGTGCCAGCAGCTCCCAGCACAATGAGCAGTTCTTC | few | TRBJ2-1 | NA | TRBV27
CASSPVRGQQPQHF | TGTGCCAGCAGTCCAGTAAGGGGGCAACAGCCCCAGCATTTT | NA | TRBJ1-5 | TRBD1 | TRBV27
CASSPMRDANTGELFF | TGTGCCAGCAGCCCAATGAGGGACGCGAACACCGGGGAGCTGTTTTTT | NA | TRBJ2-2 | NA | TRBV5-8
CASRPIGGSNEKLFF | TGTGCCAGCAGGCCCATAGGGGGCAGTAATGAAAAACTGTTTTTT | NA | TRBJ1-4 | TRBD1 | TRBV27
CAIAPTGRVYGYTF | TGTGCCATCGCACCCACCGGGAGGGTTTATGGCTACACCTTC | NA | TRBJ1-2 | NA | TRBV10-3
CASSSSQGVNTEAFF | TGTGCCAGCAGCTCTTCCCAGGGGGTGAACACTGAAGCTTTCTTT | NA | TRBJ1-1 | TRBD1 | TRBV7-9
CASTPSPSGNEQFF | TGTGCCAGCACGCCCAGCCCAAGCGGCAATGAGCAGTTCTTC | NA | TRBJ2-1 | NA | TRBV27
CASRDSLGSYEQYF | TGTGCCAGCAGGGATTCACTTGGCTCCTACGAGCAGTACTTC | NA | TRBJ2-7 | NA | TRBV7-3
CASSLLQGQAGNTIYF | TGTGCCAGCAGCTTATTGCAGGGGCAAGCTGGAAACACCATATATTTT | NA | TRBJ1-3 | NA | TRBV13
CASSFFGLAGTYNEQFF | TGTGCCAGCAGTTTCTTTGGACTAGCGGGGACCTACAATGAGCAGTTCTTC | NA | TRBJ2-1 | TRBD2 | TRBV28